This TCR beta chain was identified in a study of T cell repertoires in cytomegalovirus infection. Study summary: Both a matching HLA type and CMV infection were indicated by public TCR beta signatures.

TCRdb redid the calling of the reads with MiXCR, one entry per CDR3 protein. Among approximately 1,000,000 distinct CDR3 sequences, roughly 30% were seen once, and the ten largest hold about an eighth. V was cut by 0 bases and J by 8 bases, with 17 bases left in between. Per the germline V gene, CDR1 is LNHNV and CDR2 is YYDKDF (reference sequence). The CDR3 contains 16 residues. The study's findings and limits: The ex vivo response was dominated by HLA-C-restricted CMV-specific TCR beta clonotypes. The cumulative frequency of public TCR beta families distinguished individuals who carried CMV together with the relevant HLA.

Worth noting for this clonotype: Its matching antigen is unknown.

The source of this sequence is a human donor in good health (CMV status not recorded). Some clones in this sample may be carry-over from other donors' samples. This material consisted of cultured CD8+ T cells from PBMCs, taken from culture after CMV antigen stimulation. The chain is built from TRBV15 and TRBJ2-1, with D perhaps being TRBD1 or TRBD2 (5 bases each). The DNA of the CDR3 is TGTGCCACCAGCAGAGAAGTGGGGGAGCCTTTCGATGAGCAGTTCTTC. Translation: CATSREVGEPFDEQFF. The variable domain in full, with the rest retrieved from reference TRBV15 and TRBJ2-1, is DAMVIQNPRYQVTQFGKPVTLSCSQTLNHNVMYWYQQKSSQAPKLLFHYYDKDFNNEADTPDNFQSRRPNTSFCFLDIRSPGLGDTAMYLCATSREVGEPFDEQFFGPGTRLTVL.